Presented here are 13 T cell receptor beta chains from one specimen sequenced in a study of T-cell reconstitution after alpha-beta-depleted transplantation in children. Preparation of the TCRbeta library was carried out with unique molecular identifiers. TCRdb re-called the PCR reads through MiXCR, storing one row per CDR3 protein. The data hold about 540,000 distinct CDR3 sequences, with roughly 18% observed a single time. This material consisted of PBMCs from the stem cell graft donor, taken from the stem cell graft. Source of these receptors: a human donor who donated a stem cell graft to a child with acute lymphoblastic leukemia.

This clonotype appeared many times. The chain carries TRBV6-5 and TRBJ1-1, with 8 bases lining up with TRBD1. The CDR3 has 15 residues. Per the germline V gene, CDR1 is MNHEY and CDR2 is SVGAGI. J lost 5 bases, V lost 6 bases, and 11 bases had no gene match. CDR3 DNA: TGTGCCAGCAGCCGGGGCCTCGGGACAGGTACTGAAGCTTTCTTT. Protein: CASSRGLGTGTEAFF.

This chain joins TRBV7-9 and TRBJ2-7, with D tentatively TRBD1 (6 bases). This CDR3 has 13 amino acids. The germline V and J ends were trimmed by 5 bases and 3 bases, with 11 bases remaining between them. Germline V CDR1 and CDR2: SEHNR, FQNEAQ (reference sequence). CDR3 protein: CASSATGIYEQYF. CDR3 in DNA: TGTGCCAGCAGCGCAACAGGGATCTACGAGCAGTACTTC. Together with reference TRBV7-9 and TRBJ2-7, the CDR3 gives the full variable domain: DTGVSQNPRHKITKRGQNVTFRCDPISEHNRLYWYRQTLGQGPEFLTYFQNEAQLEKSRLLSDRFSAERPKGSFSTLEIQRTEQGDSAMYLCASSATGIYEQYFGPGTRLTVT.

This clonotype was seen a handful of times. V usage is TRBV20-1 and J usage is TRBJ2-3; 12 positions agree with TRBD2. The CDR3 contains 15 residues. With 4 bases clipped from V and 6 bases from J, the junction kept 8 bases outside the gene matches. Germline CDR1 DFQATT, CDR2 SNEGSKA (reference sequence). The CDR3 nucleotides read TGCAGTGCTAACGAGCGACTAGCGGGGGACGATACGCAGTATTTT. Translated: CSANERLAGDDTQYF.

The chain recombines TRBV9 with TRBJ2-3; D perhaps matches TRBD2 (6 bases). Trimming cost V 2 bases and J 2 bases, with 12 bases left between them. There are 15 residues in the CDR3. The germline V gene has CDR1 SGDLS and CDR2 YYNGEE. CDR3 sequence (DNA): TGTGCCAGCAGCGTTGGGGGGAGCTCCACAGATACGCAGTATTTT. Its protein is CASSVGGSSTDTQYF.

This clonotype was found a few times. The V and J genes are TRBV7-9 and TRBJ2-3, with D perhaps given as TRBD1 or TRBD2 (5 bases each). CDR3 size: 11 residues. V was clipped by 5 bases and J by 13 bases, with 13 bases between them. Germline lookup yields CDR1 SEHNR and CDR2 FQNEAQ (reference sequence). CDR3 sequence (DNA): TGTGCCAGCAGCCTCGAGGGGCAAGAGTATTTT. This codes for CASSLEGQEYF.

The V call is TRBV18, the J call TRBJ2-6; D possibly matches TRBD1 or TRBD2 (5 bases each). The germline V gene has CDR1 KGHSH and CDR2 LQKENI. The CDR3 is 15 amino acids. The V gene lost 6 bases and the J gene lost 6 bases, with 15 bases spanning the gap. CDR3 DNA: TGTGCCAGCTCCCCCGGGGCCCCTCCGGCCAACGTCCTGACTTTC. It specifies CASSPGAPPANVLTF.

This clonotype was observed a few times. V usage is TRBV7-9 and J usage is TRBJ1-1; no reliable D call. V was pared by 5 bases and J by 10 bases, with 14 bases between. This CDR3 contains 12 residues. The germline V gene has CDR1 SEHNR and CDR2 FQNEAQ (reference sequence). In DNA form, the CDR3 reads TGTGCCAGCAGCCTCCGTCCCTGGAGAGCTTTCTTT. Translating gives CASSLRPWRAFF.

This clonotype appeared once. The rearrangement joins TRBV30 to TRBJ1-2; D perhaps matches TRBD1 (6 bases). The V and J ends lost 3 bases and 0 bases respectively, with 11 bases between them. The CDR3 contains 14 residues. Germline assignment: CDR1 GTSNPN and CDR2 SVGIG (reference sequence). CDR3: CAWSPDSSNYGYTF. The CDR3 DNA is TGTGCCTGGAGCCCGGACAGTTCTAACTATGGCTACACCTTC.

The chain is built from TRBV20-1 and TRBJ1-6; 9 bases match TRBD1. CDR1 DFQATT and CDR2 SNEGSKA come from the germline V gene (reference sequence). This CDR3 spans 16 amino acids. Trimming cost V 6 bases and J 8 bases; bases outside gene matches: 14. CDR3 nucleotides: TGCAGTGCGCTTGGATATCGGGACAGGGTTGATTCACCCCTCCACTTT. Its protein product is CSALGYRDRVDSPLHF.

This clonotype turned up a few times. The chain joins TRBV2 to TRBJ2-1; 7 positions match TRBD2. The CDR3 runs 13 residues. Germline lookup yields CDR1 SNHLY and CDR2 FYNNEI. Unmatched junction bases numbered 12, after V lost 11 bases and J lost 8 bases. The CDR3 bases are TGTGCCGGAGGGAGGGATGTGAGGGATGAGCAGTTCTTC. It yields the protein CAGGRDVRDEQFF.

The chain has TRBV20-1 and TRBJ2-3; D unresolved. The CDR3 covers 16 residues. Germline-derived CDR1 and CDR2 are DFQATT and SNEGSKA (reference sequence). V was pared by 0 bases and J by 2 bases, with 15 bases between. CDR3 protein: CSARDRDSPYTDTQYF. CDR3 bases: TGCAGTGCTAGAGATCGAGACTCCCCTTACACAGATACGCAGTATTTT.

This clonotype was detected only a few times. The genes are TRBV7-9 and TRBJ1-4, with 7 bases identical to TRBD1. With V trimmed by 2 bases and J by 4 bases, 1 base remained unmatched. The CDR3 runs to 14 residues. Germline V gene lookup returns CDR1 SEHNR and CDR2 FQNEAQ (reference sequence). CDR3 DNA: TGTGCCAGCAGCTTATGGGACAGTAATGAAAAACTGTTTTTT. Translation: CASSLWDSNEKLFF.

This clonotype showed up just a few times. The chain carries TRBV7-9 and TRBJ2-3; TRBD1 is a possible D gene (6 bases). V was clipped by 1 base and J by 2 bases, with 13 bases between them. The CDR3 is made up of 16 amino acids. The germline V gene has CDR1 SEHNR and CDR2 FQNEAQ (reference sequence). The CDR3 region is CASSLGLDRTTDTQYF. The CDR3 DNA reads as TGTGCCAGCAGCTTAGGCTTGGACAGAACCACAGATACGCAGTATTTT.